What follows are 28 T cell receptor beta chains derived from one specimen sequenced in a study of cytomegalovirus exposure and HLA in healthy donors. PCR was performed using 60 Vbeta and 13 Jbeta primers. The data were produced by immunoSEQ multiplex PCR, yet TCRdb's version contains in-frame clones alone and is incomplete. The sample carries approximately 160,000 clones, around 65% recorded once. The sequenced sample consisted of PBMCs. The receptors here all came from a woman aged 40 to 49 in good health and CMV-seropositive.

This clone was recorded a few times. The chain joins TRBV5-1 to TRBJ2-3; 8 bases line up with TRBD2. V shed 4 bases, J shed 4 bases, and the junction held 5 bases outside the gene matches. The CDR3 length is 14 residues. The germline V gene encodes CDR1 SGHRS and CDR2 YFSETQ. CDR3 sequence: CASSLGGAADTQYF. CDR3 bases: TGCGCCAGCAGCCTCGGGGGGGCGGCAGATACGCAGTATTTT. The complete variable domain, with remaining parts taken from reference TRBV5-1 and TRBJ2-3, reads KAGVTQTPRYLIKTRGQQVTLSCSPISGHRSVSWYQQTPGQGLQFLFEYFSETQRNKGNFPGRFSGRQFSNSRSEMNVSTLELGDSALYLCASSLGGAADTQYFGPGTRLTVL.

CDR3 sequence: CASRKGGGRYTQYF. The CDR3 DNA sequence: TGTGCCAGCAGGAAGGGGGGGGGCCGATATACGCAGTATTTT. This sequence joins TRBV7-2 and TRBJ2-3, with a possible D match to TRBD2 (7 bases). CDR3 size: 14 residues. With 6 bases removed from V and 7 bases from J, the gap between germline ends came to 17 bases. Looked up from germline, CDR1 is SGHTA and CDR2 is FQGNSA.

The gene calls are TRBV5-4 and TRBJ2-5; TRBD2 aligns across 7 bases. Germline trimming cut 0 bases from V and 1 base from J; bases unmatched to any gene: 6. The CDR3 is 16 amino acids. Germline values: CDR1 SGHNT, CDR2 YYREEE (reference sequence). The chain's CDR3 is CASSLVPSGLQETQYF. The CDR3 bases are TGTGCCAGCAGCTTGGTCCCTAGCGGCCTCCAAGAGACCCAGTACTTC.

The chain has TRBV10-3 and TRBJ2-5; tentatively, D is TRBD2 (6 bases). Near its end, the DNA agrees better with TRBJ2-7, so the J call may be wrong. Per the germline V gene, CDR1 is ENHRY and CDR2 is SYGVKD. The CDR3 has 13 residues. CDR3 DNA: TGTGCCCCCGATATGGAGGGCCTCTACGAGCAGTACTTC. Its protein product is CAPDMEGLYEQYF.

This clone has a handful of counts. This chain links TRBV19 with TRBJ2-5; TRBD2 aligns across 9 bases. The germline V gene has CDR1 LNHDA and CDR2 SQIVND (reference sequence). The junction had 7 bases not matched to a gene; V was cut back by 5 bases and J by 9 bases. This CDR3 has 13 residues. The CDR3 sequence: CASSFSGGLSQYF. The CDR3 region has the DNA TGTGCCAGTAGTTTTAGCGGGGGCCTGTCCCAGTACTTC.

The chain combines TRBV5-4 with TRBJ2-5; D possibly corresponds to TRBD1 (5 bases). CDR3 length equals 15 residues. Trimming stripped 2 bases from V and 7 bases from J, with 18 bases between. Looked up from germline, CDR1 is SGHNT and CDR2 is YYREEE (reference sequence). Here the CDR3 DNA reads TGTGCCAGCAGCTTAGTGGGCGCTTCCCAGGGGACCCAGTACTTC. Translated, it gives CASSLVGASQGTQYF.

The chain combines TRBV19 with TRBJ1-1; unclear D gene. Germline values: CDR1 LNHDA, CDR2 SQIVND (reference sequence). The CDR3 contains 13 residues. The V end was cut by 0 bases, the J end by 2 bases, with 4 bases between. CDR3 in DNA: TGTGCCAGTAGTATAGAGCGTAACACTGAAGCTTTCTTT. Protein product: CASSIERNTEAFF.

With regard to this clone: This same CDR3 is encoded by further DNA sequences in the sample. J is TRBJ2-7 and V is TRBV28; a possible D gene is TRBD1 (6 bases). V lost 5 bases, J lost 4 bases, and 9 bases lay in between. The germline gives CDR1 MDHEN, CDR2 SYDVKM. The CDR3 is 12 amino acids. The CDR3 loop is CASSLQGYEQYF. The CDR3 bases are TGTGCCAGCAGTCTACAGGGTTACGAGCAGTACTTC.

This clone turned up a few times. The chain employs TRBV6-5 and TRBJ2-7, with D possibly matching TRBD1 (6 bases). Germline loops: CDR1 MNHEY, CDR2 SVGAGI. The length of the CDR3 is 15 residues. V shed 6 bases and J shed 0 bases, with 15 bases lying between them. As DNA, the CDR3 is TGTGCCAGCAGGTGGGGGCCGACGAGCTCCTACGAGCAGTACTTC. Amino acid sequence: CASRWGPTSSYEQYF.

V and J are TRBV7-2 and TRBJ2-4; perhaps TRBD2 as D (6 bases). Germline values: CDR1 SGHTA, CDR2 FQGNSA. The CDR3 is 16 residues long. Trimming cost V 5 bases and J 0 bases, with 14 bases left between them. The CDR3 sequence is CASSVPGGLAKNIQYF. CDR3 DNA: TGTGCCAGCAGCGTACCCGGGGGACTAGCCAAAAACATTCAGTACTTC. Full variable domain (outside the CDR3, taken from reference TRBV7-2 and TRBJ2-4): GAGVSQSPSNKVTEKGKDVELRCDPISGHTALYWYRQSLGQGLEFLIYFQGNSAPDKSGLPSDRFSAERTGGSVSTLTIQRTQQEDSAVYLCASSVPGGLAKNIQYFGAGTRLSVL.

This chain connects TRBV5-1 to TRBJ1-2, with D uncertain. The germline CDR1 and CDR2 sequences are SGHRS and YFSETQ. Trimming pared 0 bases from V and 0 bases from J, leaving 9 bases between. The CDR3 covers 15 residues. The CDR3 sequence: CASSLVGTTNYGYTF. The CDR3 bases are TGCGCCAGCAGCTTGGTCGGCACTACTAACTATGGCTACACCTTC.

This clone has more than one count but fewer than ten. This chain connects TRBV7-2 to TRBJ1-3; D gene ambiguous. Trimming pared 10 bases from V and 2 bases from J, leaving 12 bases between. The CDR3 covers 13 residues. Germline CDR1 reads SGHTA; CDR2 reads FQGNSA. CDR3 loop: CATQRETGNTIYF. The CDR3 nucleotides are TGTGCCACCCAGCGGGAAACTGGAAACACCATATATTTT.

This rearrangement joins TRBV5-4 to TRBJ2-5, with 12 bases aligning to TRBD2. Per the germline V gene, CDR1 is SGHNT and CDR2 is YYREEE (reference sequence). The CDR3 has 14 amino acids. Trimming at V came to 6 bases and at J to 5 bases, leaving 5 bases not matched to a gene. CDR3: CASNLAGGRETQYF. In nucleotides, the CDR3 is TGTGCCAGCAACCTAGCGGGGGGGCGTGAGACCCAGTACTTC.

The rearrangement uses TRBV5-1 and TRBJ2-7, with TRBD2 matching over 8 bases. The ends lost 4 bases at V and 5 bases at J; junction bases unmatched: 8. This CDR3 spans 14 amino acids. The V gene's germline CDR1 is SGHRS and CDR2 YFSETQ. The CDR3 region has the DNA TGCGCCAGCAGCGTAGGACTAGCTTCCCACGAGCAGTACTTC. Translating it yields CASSVGLASHEQYF.

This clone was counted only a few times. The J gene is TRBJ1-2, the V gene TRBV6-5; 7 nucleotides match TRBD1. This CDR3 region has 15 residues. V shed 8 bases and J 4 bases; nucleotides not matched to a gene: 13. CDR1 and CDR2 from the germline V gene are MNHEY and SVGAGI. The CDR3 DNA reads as TGTGCCAGCTCTACGGGGGTTGGACAGGTCTATGGCTACACCTTC. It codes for CASSTGVGQVYGYTF.

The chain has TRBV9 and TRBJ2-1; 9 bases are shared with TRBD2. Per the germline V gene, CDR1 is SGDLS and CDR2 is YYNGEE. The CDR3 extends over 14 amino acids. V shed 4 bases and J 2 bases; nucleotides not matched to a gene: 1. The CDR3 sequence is CASSPSGTYNEQFF. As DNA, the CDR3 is TGTGCCAGCAGCCCTAGCGGGACCTACAATGAGCAGTTCTTC. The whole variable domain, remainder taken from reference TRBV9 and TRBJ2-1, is DSGVTQTPKHLITATGQRVTLRCSPRSGDLSVYWYQQSLDQGLQFLIQYYNGEERAKGNILERFSAQQFPDLHSELNLSSLELGDSALYFCASSPSGTYNEQFFGPGTRLTVL.

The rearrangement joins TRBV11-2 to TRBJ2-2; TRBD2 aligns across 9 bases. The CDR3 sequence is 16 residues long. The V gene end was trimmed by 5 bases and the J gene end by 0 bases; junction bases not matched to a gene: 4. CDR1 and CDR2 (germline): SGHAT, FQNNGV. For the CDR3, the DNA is TGTGCCAGCAGCCCAGCGGGGGGAACGAACACCGGGGAGCTGTTTTTT. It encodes CASSPAGGTNTGELFF.

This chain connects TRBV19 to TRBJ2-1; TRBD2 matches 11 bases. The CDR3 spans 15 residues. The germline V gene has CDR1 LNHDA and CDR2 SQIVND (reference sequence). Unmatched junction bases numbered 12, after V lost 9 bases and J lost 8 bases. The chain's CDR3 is CASQSVLAGGDEQFF. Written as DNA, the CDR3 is TGTGCCAGCCAGTCGGTGCTAGCGGGAGGCGATGAGCAGTTCTTC. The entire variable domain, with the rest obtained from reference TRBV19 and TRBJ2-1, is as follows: DGGITQSPKYLFRKEGQNVTLSCEQNLNHDAMYWYRQDPGQGLRLIYYSQIVNDFQKGDIAEGYSVSREKKESFPLTVTSAQKNPTAFYLCASQSVLAGGDEQFFGPGTRLTVL.

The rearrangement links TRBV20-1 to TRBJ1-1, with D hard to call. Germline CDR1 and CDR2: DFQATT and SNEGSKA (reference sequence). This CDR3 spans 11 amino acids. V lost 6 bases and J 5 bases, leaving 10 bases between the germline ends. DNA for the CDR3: TGCAGTGCGATGACGGGGACTGAAGCTTTCTTT. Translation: CSAMTGTEAFF.

DNA of the CDR3: TGTGCCAGCACGGGAGGGAATGAAAAACTGTTTTTT. Its translation: CASTGGNEKLFF. The chain carries TRBV28 and TRBJ1-4; D gene ambiguous. The CDR3 sequence is 12 residues long. The ends were cut back, 7 bases at V and 5 bases at J, with 8 bases in the middle. Germline CDR1 is MDHEN and CDR2 is SYDVKM. The whole variable domain, remainder taken from reference TRBV28 and TRBJ1-4, is DVKVTQSSRYLVKRTGEKVFLECVQDMDHENMFWYRQDPGLGLRLIYFSYDVKMKEKGDIPEGYSVSREKKERFSLILESASTNQTSMYLCASTGGNEKLFFGSGTQLSVL.

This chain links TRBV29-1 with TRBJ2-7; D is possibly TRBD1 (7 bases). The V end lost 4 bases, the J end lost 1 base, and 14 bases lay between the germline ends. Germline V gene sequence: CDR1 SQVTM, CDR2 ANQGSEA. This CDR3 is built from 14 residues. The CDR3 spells CSVVAGQRSYEQYF. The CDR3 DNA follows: TGCAGCGTTGTTGCGGGACAGCGATCCTACGAGCAGTACTTC.

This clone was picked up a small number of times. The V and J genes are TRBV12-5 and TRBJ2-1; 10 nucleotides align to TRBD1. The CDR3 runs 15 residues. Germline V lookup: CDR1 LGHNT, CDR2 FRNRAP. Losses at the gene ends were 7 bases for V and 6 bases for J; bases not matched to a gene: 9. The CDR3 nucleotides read TGTGCTAGTGTCCCGGGACAGGGGTCCCCCAATGAGCAGTTCTTC. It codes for CASVPGQGSPNEQFF.

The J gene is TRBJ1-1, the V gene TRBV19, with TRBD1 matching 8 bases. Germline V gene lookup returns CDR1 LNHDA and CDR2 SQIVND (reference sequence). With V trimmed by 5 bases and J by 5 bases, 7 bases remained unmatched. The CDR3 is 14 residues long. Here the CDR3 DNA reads TGTGCCAGTAGTCCCCAGGGGGCACGGACTGAAGCTTTCTTT. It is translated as CASSPQGARTEAFF. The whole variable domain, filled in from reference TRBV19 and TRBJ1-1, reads DGGITQSPKYLFRKEGQNVTLSCEQNLNHDAMYWYRQDPGQGLRLIYYSQIVNDFQKGDIAEGYSVSREKKESFPLTVTSAQKNPTAFYLCASSPQGARTEAFFGQGTRLTVV.

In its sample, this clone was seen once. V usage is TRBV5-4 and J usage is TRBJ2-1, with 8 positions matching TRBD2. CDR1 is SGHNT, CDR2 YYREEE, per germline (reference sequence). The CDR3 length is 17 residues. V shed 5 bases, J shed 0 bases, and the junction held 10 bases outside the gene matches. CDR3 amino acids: CASRPGGGTSSYNEQFF. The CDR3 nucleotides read TGTGCCAGCAGACCTGGCGGCGGGACTAGCTCCTACAATGAGCAGTTCTTC.

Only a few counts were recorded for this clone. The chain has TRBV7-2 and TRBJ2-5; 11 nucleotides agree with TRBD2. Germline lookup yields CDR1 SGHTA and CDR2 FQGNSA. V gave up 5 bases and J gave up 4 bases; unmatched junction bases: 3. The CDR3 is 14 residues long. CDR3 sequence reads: CASSRTSGGETQYF. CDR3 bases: TGTGCCAGCAGCCGCACTAGCGGGGGAGAGACCCAGTACTTC.

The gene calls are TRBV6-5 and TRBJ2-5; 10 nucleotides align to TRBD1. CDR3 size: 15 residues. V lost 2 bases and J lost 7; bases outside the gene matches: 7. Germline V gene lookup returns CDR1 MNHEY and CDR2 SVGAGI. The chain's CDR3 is CASSYGTGEGGTQYF. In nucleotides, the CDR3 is TGTGCCAGCAGTTACGGGACAGGGGAAGGAGGGACCCAGTACTTC.

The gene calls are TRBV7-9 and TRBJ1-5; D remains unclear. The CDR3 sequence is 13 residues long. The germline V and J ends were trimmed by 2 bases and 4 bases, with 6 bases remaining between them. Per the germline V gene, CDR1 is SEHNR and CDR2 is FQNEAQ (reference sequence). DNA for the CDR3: TGTGCCAGCAGCTTACGTGTAAATCAGCCCCAGCATTTT. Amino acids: CASSLRVNQPQHF.

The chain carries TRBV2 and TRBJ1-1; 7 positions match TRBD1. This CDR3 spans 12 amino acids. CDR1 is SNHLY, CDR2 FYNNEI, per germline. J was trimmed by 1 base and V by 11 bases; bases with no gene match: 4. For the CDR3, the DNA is TGTGCCCGAGGGACAGCGAACACTGAAGCTTTCTTT. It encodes CARGTANTEAFF. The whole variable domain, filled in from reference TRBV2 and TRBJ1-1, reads EPEVTQTPSHQVTQMGQEVILRCVPISNHLYFYWYRQILGQKVEFLVSFYNNEISEKSEIFDDQFSVERPDGSNFTLKIRSTKLEDSAMYFCARGTANTEAFFGQGTRLTVV.